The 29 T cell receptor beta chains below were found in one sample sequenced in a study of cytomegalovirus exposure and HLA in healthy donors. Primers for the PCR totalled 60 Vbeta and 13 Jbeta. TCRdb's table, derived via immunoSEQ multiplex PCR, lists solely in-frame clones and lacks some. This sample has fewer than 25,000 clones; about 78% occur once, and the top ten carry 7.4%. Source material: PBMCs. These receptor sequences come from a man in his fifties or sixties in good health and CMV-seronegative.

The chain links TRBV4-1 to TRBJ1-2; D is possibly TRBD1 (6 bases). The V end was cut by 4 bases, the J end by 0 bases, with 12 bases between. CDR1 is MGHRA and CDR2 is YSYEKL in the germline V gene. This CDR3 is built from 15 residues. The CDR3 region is CASSPQTGANYGYTF. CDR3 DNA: TGCGCCAGCAGCCCCCAGACAGGAGCTAACTATGGCTACACCTTC.

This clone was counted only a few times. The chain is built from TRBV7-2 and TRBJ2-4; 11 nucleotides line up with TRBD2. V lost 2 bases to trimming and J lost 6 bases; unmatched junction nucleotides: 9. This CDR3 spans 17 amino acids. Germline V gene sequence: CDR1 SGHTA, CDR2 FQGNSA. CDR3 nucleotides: TGTGCCAGCAGCTTATGGGTTCTAGCGGGGGGAGGAAACATTCAGTACTTC. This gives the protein CASSLWVLAGGGNIQYF.

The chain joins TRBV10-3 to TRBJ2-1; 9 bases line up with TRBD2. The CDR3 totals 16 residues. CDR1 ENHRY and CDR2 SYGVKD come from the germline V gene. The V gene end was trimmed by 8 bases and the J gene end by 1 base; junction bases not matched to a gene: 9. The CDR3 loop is CAIGIRTSASYNEQFF. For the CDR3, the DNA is TGTGCCATCGGGATAAGGACTAGCGCATCCTACAATGAGCAGTTCTTC.

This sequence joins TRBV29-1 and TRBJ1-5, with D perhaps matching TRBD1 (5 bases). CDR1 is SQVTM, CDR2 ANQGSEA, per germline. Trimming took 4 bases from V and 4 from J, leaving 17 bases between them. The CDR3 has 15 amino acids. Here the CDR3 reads CSVAAHRGRNQPQHF. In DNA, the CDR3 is TGCAGCGTTGCAGCGCACCGGGGGAGAAATCAGCCCCAGCATTTT.

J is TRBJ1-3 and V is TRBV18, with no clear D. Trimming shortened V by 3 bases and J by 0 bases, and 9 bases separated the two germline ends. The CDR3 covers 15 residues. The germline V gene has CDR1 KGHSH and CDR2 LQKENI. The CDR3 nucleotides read TGTGCCAGCTCACCGCCCTCTACCTCTGGAAACACCATATATTTT. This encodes CASSPPSTSGNTIYF.

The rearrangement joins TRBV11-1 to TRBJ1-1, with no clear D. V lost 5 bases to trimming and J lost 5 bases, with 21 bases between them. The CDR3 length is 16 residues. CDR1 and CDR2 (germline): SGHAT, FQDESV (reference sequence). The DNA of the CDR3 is TGTGCCAGCAGCCCCGGAGGGAGGGATTGGGCGACTGAAGCTTTCTTT. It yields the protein CASSPGGRDWATEAFF.

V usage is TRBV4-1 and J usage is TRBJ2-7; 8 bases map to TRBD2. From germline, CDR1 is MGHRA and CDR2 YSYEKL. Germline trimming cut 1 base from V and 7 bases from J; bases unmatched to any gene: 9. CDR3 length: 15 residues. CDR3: CASSQVGSGAREQYF. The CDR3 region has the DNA TGCGCCAGCAGCCAAGTTGGTAGCGGGGCGAGGGAGCAGTACTTC.

This CDR3 is CASSFSNTGELFF. The CDR3 DNA reads as TGTGCCAGCTCATTCTCGAACACCGGGGAGCTGTTTTTT. The chain joins TRBV18 to TRBJ2-2, with D unresolved. CDR1 and CDR2 from the germline V gene are KGHSH and LQKENI. V was pared by 5 bases and J by 0 bases, with 4 bases between. CDR3 length: 13 residues.

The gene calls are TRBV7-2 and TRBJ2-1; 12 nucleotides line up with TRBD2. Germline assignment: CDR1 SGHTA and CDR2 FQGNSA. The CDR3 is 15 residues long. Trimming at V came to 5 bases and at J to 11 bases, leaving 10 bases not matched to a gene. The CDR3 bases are TGTGCCAGCAGCCGCCCTAGCGGGAGGGCCCGTAAGCAGTTCTTC. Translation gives CASSRPSGRARKQFF. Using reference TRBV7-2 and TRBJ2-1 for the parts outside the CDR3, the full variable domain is GAGVSQSPSNKVTEKGKDVELRCDPISGHTALYWYRQSLGQGLEFLIYFQGNSAPDKSGLPSDRFSAERTGGSVSTLTIQRTQQEDSAVYLCASSRPSGRARKQFFGPGTRLTVL.

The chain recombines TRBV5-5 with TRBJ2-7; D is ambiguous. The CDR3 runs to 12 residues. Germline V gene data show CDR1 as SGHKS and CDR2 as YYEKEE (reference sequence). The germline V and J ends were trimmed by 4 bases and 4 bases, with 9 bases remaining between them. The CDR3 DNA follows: TGTGCCAGCAGCGTGAGGATATACGAGCAGTACTTC. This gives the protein CASSVRIYEQYF.

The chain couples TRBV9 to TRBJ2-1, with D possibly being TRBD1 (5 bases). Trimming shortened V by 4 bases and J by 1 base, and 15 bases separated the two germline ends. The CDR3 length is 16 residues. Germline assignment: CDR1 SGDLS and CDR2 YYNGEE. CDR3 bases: TGTGCCAGCAGCCTCCAGGGTACAGAATCCTACAATGAGCAGTTCTTC. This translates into CASSLQGTESYNEQFF.

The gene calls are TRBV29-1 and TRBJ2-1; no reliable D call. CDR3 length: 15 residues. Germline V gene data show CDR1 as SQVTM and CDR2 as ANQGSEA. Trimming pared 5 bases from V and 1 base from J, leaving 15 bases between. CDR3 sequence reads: CSVKPGGGSYNEQFF. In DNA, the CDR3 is TGCAGCGTTAAGCCGGGTGGCGGATCCTACAATGAGCAGTTCTTC.

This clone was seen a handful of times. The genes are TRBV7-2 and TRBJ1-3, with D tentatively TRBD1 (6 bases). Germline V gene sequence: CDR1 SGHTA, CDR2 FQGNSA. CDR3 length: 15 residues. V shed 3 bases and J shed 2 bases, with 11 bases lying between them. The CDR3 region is CASSFPRGAGNTIYF. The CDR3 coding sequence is TGTGCCAGCAGCTTCCCCAGGGGCGCTGGAAACACCATATATTTT.

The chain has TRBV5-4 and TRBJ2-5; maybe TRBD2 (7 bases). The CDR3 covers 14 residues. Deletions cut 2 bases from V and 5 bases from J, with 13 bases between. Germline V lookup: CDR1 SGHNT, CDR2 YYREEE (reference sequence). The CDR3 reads CASSFGGLRETQYF. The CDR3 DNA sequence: TGTGCCAGCAGCTTCGGGGGGCTTCGGGAGACCCAGTACTTC.

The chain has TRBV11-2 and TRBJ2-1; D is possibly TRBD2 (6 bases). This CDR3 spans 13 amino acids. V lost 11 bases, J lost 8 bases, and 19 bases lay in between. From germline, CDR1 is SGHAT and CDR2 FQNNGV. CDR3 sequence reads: CAGGWGDRYEQFF. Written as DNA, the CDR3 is TGTGCCGGGGGGTGGGGGGACCGGTATGAGCAGTTCTTC.

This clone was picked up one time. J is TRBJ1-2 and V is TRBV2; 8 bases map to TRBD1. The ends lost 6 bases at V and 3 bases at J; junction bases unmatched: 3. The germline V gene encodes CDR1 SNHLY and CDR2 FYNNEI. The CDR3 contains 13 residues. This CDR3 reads CASSGQGYYGYTF. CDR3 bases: TGTGCCAGCAGCGGACAGGGCTACTATGGCTACACCTTC.

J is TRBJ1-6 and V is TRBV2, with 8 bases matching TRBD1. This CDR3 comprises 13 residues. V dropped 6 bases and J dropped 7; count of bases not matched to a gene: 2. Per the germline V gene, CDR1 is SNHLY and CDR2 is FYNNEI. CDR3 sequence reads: CASRGQENSPLHF. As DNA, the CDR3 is TGTGCCAGCAGGGGACAGGAAAATTCACCCCTCCACTTT.

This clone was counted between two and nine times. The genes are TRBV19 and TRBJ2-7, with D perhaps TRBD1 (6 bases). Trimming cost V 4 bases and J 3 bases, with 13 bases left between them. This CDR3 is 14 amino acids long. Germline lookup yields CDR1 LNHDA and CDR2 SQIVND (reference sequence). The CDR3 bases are TGTGCCAGTAGTACCCCGGGACAAGTCTACGAGCAGTACTTC. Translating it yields CASSTPGQVYEQYF.

The CDR3 loop is CASSLGLALYEQYF. Here the CDR3 DNA reads TGTGCCAGCAGCTTGGGGCTAGCTTTGTACGAGCAGTACTTC. The chain uses TRBV5-5 and TRBJ2-7; D is perhaps TRBD2 (5 bases). From germline, CDR1 is SGHKS and CDR2 YYEKEE (reference sequence). The CDR3 loop spans 14 amino acids. The V end lost 0 bases, the J end lost 4 bases, and 11 bases lay between the germline ends.

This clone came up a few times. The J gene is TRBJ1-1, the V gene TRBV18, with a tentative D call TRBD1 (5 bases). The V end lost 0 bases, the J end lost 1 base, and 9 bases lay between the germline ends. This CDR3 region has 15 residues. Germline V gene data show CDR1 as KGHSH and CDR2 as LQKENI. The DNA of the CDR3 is TGTGCCAGCTCACCACCGTACGGACAGAACACTGAAGCTTTCTTT. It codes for CASSPPYGQNTEAFF. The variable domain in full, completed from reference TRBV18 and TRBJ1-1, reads NAGVMQNPRHLVRRRGQEARLRCSPMKGHSHVYWYRQLPEEGLKFMVYLQKENIIDESGMPKERFSAEFPKEGPSILRIQQVVRGDSAAYFCASSPPYGQNTEAFFGQGTRLTVV.

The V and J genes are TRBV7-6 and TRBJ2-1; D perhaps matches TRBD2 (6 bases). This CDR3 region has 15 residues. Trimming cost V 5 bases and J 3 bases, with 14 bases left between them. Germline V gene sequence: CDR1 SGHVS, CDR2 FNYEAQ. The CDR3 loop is CASSRQAGLYNEQFF. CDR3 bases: TGTGCCAGCAGCCGCCAAGCGGGCCTCTACAATGAGCAGTTCTTC.

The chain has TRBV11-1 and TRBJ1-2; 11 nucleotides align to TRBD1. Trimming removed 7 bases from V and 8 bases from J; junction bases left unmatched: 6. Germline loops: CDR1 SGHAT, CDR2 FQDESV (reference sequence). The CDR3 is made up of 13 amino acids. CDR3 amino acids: CASKLDRGHGYTF. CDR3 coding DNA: TGTGCCAGCAAATTGGACAGGGGGCACGGCTACACCTTC.

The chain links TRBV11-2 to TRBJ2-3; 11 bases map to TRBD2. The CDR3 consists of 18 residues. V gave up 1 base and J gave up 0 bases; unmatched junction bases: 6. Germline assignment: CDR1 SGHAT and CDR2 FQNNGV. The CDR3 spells CASSLVASGRYSTDTQYF. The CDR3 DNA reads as TGTGCCAGCAGCTTAGTAGCTAGCGGGAGGTACAGCACAGATACGCAGTATTTT.

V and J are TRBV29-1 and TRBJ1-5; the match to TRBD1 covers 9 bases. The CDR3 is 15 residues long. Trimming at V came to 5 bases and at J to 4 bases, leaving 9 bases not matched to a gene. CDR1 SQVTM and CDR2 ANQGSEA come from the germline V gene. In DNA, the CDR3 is TGCAGCGTTTCAAGGACAGGGGAACCAAATCAGCCCCAGCATTTT. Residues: CSVSRTGEPNQPQHF.

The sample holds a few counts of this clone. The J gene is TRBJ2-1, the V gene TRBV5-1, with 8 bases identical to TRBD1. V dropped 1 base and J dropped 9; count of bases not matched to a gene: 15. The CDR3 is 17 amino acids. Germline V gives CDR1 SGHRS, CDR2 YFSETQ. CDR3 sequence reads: CASSLWSRQGTSSEQFF. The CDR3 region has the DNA TGCGCCAGCAGCTTGTGGAGCCGACAGGGGACGTCCAGTGAGCAGTTCTTC.

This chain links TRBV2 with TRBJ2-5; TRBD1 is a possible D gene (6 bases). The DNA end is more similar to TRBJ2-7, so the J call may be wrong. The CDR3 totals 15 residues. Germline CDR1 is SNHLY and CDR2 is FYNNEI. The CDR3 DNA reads TGTGCCAGCAGGGCCGGACAGAGTAGAGCCTACGAGCAGTACTTC. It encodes CASRAGQSRAYEQYF.

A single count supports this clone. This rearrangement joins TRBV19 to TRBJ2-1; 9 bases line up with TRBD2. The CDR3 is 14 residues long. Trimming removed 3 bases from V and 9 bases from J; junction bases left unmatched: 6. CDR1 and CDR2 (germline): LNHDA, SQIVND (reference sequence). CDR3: CASSISGRRVEQFF. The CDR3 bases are TGTGCCAGTAGTATTAGCGGGAGAAGGGTTGAGCAGTTCTTC.

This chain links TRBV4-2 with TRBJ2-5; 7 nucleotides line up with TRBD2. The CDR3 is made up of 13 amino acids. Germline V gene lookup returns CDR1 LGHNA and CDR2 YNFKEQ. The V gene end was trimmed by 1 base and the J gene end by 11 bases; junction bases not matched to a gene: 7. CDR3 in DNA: TGTGCCAGCAGCCAAGGCCTAGCGGATGAGCAGTACTTC. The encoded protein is CASSQGLADEQYF.

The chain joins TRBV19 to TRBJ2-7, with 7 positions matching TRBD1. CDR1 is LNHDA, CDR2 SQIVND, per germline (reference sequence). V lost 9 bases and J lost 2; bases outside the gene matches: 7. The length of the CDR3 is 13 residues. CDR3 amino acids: CASTGQGAYEQYF. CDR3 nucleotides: TGTGCCAGCACTGGGCAGGGGGCCTACGAGCAGTACTTC.